The following is a T cell receptor (beta chain) sequence with its context. What it binds is unknown. Germline loops: CDR1 MDHEN, CDR2 SYDVKM. The CDR3 covers 14 residues. V gave up 6 bases and J gave up 3 bases; unmatched junction bases: 2. TCRdb keeps only in-frame clones here, not all; method: immunoSEQ multiplex PCR. The table lists roughly 510,000 clones, around 88% of them singletons, with around 13% in the top ten. The data were taken from a study of Ad26.COV2.S vaccination and SARS-CoV-2 variants. Study in general: Dosing was one shot or two shots 56 days apart. Study outcomes and limitations: Quantification of TCR breadth and depth may have yielded underestimates of total T cell responses. Those who received vaccine or placebo ended up with similar non-spike TCR breadth.

Treatment specified: about 20 received Ad26.COV2.S at low or high dose, single or two shots; 5 received placebo; per-sample allocation not given. Samples analyzed were those drawn on day 63 after the first vaccine or placebo injection. This clonotype originated in a person aged 18-65 years who received the Ad26.COV2.S COVID-19 vaccine or a placebo. The V gene is TRBV28, the J gene TRBJ2-1, with 10 bases aligning to TRBD2. This specimen consisted of peripheral blood, obtained in a trial of Ad26.COV2.S vaccine versus placebo. CDR3 coding DNA: TGTGCCAGCAGCCGGACTAGCGGCTACAATGAGCAGTTCTTC. Translated: CASSRTSGYNEQFF. Based on the CDR3 plus reference TRBV28 and TRBJ2-1, the full variable domain is DVKVTQSSRYLVKRTGEKVFLECVQDMDHENMFWYRQDPGLGLRLIYFSYDVKMKEKGDIPEGYSVSREKKERFSLILESASTNQTSMYLCASSRTSGYNEQFFGPGTRLTVL.